This passage covers 3 T cell receptor beta chains from one sample sequenced in a study of blood T cell repertoires in COVID-19. Assay used: immunoSEQ multiplex PCR; TCRdb lists only in-frame clones, some missing. The sample includes some 340,000 clones, roughly four fifths of them seen just once. Sequencing was carried out using PBMCs or T cells enriched from blood (not recorded which). Source of these receptors: a woman between 50 and 59 years old who had recovered from COVID-19.

V and J are TRBV19 and TRBJ2-4, with D unclear. The V end was cut by 3 bases, the J end by 8 bases, with 8 bases between. Per germline, CDR1 LNHDA and CDR2 SQIVND (reference sequence). The CDR3 has 12 residues. CDR3 in amino acids: CASSIREDIQYF. The CDR3 DNA is TGTGCCAGTAGTATCCGAGAGGACATTCAGTACTTC.

The chain joins TRBV13 to TRBJ1-1; no clear D. The germline gives CDR1 PRHDT, CDR2 FYEKMQ (reference sequence). The V end was cut by 1 base, the J end by 4 bases, with 4 bases between. The CDR3 sequence is 12 residues long. The CDR3: CASSLVGTEAFF. The CDR3 region has the DNA TGTGCCAGCAGCTTAGTCGGCACTGAAGCTTTCTTT. Full variable domain (missing parts from reference TRBV13 and TRBJ1-1): AAGVIQSPRHLIKEKRETATLKCYPIPRHDTVYWYQQGPGQDPQFLISFYEKMQSDKGSIPDRFSAQQFSDYHSELNMSSLELGDSALYFCASSLVGTEAFFGQGTRLTVV.

There are a few counts of this clone. The chain is built from TRBV7-2 and TRBJ1-2; D gene unclear. V lost 0 bases to trimming and J lost 4 bases, with 6 bases between them. CDR1 SGHTA and CDR2 FQGNSA come from the germline V gene. The CDR3 contains 13 residues. CDR3 residues: CASSLASFYGYTF. CDR3 nucleotide sequence: TGTGCCAGCAGCTTAGCATCTTTCTATGGCTACACCTTC.